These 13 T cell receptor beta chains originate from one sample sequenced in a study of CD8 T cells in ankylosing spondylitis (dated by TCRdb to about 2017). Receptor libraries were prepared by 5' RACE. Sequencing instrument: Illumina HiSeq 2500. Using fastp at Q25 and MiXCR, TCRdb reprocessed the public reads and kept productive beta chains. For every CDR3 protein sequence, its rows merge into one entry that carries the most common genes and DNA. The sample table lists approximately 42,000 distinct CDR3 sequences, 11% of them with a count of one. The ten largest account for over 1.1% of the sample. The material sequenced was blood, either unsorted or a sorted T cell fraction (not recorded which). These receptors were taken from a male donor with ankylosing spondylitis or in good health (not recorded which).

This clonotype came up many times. The CDR3 DNA follows: TGTGCCAGCAACCACGGACAATACAATGAGCAGTTCTTC. It yields the protein CASNHGQYNEQFF. The chain has TRBV5-5 and TRBJ2-1; weak D call: TRBD1 (5 bases). Germline V CDR1 and CDR2: SGHKS, YYEKEE (reference sequence). V lost 6 bases and J 4 bases, leaving 11 bases between the germline ends. The CDR3 runs 13 residues.

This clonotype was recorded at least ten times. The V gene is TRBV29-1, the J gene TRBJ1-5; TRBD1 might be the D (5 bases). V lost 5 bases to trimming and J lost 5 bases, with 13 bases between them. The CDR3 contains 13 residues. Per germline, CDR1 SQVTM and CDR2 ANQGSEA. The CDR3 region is CSVKGGDDQPQHF. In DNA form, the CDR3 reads TGCAGCGTTAAAGGAGGGGACGATCAGCCCCAGCATTTT. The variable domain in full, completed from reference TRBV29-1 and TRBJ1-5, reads SAVISQKPSRDICQRGTSLTIQCQVDSQVTMMFWYRQQPGQSLTLIATANQGSEATYESGFVIDKFPISRPNLTFSTLTVSNMSPEDSSIYLCSVKGGDDQPQHFGDGTRLSIL.

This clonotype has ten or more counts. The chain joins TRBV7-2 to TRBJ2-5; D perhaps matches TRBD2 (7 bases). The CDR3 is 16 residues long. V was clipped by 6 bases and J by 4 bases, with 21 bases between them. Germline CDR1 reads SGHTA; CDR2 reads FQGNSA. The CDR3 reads CASRVRGGGGLETQYF. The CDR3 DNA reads TGTGCCAGCAGGGTTAGGGGGGGCGGAGGACTAGAGACCCAGTACTTC.

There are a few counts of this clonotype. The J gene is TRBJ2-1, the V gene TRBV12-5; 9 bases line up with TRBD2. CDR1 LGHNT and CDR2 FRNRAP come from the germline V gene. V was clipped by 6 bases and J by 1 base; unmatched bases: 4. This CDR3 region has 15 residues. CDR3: CASGSGGLSYNEQFF. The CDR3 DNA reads TGTGCTAGTGGGAGCGGGGGGTTATCCTACAATGAGCAGTTCTTC.

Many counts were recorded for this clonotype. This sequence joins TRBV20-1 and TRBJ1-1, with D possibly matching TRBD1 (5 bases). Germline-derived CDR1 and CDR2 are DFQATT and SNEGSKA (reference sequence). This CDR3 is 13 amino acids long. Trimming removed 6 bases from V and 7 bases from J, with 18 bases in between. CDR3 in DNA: TGCAGTGCCTTCTCTGGAGGGGCTGGTGAAGCTTTCTTT. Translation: CSAFSGGAGEAFF.

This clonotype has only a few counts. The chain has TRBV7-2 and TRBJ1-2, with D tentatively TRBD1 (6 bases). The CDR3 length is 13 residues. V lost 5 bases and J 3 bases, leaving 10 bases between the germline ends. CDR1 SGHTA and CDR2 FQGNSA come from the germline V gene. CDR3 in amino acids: CASSHRDYYGYTF. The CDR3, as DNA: TGTGCCAGCAGCCACAGGGATTACTATGGCTACACCTTC.

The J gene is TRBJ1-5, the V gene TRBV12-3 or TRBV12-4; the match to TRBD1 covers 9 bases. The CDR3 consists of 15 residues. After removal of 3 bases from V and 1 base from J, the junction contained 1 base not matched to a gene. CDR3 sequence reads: CASSLDRGSNQPQHF. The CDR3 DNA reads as TGTGCCAGCAGTTTGGACAGGGGAAGCAATCAGCCCCAGCATTTT.

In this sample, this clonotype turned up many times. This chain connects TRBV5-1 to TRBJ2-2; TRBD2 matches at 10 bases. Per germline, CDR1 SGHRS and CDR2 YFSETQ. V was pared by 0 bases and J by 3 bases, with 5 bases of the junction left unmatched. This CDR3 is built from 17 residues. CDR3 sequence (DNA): TGCGCCAGCAGCTTGGCTCCCCTAGCGGGGGACACCGGGGAGCTGTTTTTT. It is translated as CASSLAPLAGDTGELFF.

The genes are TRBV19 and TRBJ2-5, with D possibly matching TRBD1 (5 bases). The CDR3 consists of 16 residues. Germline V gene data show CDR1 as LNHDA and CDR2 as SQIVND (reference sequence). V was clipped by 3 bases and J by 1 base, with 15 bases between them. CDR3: CASSMLGAWAQETQYF. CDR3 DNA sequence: TGTGCCAGTAGTATGCTTGGGGCTTGGGCCCAAGAGACCCAGTACTTC.

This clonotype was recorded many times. The CDR3 here is CASSKNSGYTF. DNA of the CDR3: TGTGCCAGCAGCAAGAACAGTGGCTACACCTTC. This rearrangement joins TRBV4-2 to TRBJ1-2; D not certain. The V end was cut by 5 bases, the J end by 7 bases, with 8 bases between. The CDR3 contains 11 residues. CDR1 LGHNA and CDR2 YNFKEQ come from the germline V gene.

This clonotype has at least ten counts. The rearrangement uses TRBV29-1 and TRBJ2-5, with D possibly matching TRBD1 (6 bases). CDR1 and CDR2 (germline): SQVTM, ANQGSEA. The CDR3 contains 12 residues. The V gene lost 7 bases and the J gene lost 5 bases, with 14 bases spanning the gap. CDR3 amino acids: CSASQGLETQYF. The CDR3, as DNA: TGCAGCGCCTCCCAGGGGCTGGAGACCCAGTACTTC. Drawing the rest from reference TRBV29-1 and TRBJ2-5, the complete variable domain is SAVISQKPSRDICQRGTSLTIQCQVDSQVTMMFWYRQQPGQSLTLIATANQGSEATYESGFVIDKFPISRPNLTFSTLTVSNMSPEDSSIYLCSASQGLETQYFGPGTRLLVL.

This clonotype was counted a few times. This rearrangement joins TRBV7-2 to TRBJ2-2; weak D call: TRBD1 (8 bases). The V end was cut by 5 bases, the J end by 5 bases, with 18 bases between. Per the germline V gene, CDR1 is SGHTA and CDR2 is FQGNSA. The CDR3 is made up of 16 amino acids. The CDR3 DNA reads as TGTGCCAGCAGCCCCCATGACAGGGGAGGGACCGGGGAGCTGTTTTTT. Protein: CASSPHDRGGTGELFF.

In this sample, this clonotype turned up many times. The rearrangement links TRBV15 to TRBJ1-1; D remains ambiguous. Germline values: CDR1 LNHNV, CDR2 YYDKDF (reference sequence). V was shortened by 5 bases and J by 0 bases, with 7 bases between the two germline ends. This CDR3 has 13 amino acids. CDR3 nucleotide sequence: TGTGCCACCAGCCAAGACATGAACACTGAAGCTTTCTTT. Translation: CATSQDMNTEAFF. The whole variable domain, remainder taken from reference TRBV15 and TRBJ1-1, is DAMVIQNPRYQVTQFGKPVTLSCSQTLNHNVMYWYQQKSSQAPKLLFHYYDKDFNNEADTPDNFQSRRPNTSFCFLDIRSPGLGDTAMYLCATSQDMNTEAFFGQGTRLTVV.